The clone carrying this TCR beta chain was seen many times. The TCR beta profiling, which covered VDJ combination and CDR3 sequence, was carried out using genomic DNA as the template. TCRdb re-called the reads through MiXCR, storing one row per CDR3 protein. The sample has 150,000 to 180,000 distinct CDR3 sequences; roughly half are singletons. This record belongs to a study of CD8+CD57+ T cells in acquired aplastic anemia. Sequencing was done on patients that had shown CD8+CD57+ cell expansion by flow cytometry. Severe acquired aplastic anemia was diagnosed in all patients. Trimming removed 1 base at V and 1 base at J, with 16 bases between. The CDR3 runs to 17 residues.

This TCR was recovered from a human donor with aplastic anemia. Sequencing used sorted CD4+, CD8+, or CD8+CD57+ T cells (not recorded which) from PBMCs. The chain recombines TRBV12-3 or TRBV12-4 with TRBJ2-5; possibly TRBD2 for D (6 bases). This chain's CDR3 is CASSLEFGGIGQETQYF. CDR3 bases: TGTGCCAGCAGTTTAGAGTTCGGGGGAATTGGCCAAGAGACCCAGTACTTC.